A selection of T cell receptor beta chains follows, all from one sample in a study of technical replicates of blood from several donors. Clones were read by immunoSEQ multiplex PCR, and TCRdb kept only the in-frame ones, dropping some. This table holds tens of thousands of clones, around 96% found once. The sequenced sample was T cells isolated from PBMCs. These receptors originate from a human donor in good health. CDR3s include the opening cysteine and the closing phenylalanine or tryptophan. The order of the fields is CDR3 length, V gene, D gene, clone size, J gene, CDR3 protein, CDR3 DNA. The D gene is left open where the match is weak. Some rows have no size entry. The others give once, few or many, or a class for an expanded clone.

13	TRBV27	-	-	TRBJ2-7	CASSLSSGNEQYF	TGTGCCAGCAGTTTAAGTTCAGGGAACGAGCAGTACTTC
15	TRBV6-5	-	-	TRBJ1-1	CASSFRRGPSTEAFF	TGTGCCAGCAGTTTTAGGCGGGGGCCTAGCACTGAAGCTTTCTTT
15	TRBV5-5	-	-	TRBJ1-5	CASSLQGTGNQPQHF	TGTGCCAGCAGCTTACAGGGAACCGGCAATCAGCCCCAGCATTTT
11	TRBV30	-	-	TRBJ2-3	CAWSFADTQYF	TGTGCCTGGAGTTTCGCAGATACGCAGTATTTT
11	TRBV20-1	-	-	TRBJ1-1	CSARVDTAPFF	TGCAGTGCTAGAGTAGACACAGCCCCTTTCTTT
16	TRBV9	-	-	TRBJ1-5	CASSVAQAGGNQPQHF	TGTGCCAGCAGCGTAGCTCAGGCGGGAGGCAATCAGCCCCAGCATTTT
16	TRBV7-3	TRBD2	-	TRBJ2-7	CASSLKGGVSSYEQYF	TGTGCCAGCAGCTTAAAGGGAGGGGTCAGCTCCTACGAGCAGTACTTC
14	TRBV11-3	-	-	TRBJ1-1	CASSSGVVNTEAFF	TGTGCCAGCAGCTCAGGGGTGGTGAACACTGAAGCTTTCTTT
16	TRBV7-9	TRBD1	once	TRBJ1-5	CASSLELPGQNQPQHF	TGTGCCAGCAGCTTAGAGCTCCCGGGACAGAATCAGCCCCAGCATTTT
16	TRBV18	-	few	TRBJ1-4	CASSHGVEATNEKLFF	TGTGCCAGCTCTCACGGGGTGGAAGCAACTAATGAAAAACTGTTTTTT
11	TRBV5-3	-	-	TRBJ1-1	CARSWGAEAFF	TGTGCCAGAAGCTGGGGGGCTGAAGCTTTCTTT
15	TRBV9	-	-	TRBJ1-1	CASSVEGVMNTEAFF	TGTGCCAGCAGCGTAGAAGGGGTCATGAACACTGAAGCTTTCTTT
19	TRBV19	TRBD1	-	TRBJ2-6	CASSQITTGRSSGANVLTF	TGTGCCAGTAGCCAGATTACGACAGGGCGAAGCTCTGGGGCCAACGTCCTGACTTTC
15	TRBV6-4	-	-	TRBJ2-3	CASSKQGIFTDTQYF	TGTGCCAGCAGTAAACAGGGTATTTTCACAGATACGCAGTATTTT
16	TRBV9	-	-	TRBJ2-7	CASSLNRDHPSYEQYF	TGTGCCAGCAGCTTAAACAGGGACCACCCCTCCTACGAGCAGTACTTC
15	TRBV18	TRBD2	-	TRBJ2-7	CASSSALAGAYEQYF	TGTGCCAGCTCATCGGCACTAGCGGGAGCTTACGAGCAGTACTTC
15	TRBV2	-	-	TRBJ1-2	CASSEYPDSNYGYTF	TGTGCCAGCAGTGAATATCCAGACTCTAACTATGGCTACACCTTC
15	TRBV6-1	TRBD2	-	TRBJ2-2	CASSDRLAGAGELFF	TGTGCCAGCAGTGATCGACTAGCGGGAGCCGGGGAGCTGTTTTTT
13	TRBV7-9	-	-	TRBJ1-1	CASSSAVDTEAFF	TGTGCCAGCTCCTCGGCGGTTGACACTGAAGCTTTCTTT
15	TRBV29-1	TRBD2	-	TRBJ2-1	CSVAPRLAGGGEQFF	TGCAGCGTAGCCCCTAGACTAGCGGGAGGTGGTGAGCAGTTCTTC
13	TRBV18	-	-	TRBJ2-5	CASSRVGVETQYF	TGTGCCAGCTCACGAGTAGGGGTAGAGACCCAGTACTTC
11	TRBV6-1	-	once	TRBJ2-7	CASSEGARQYF	TGTGCCAGCAGTGAAGGGGCAAGGCAGTACTTC
15	TRBV6-1	TRBD2	-	TRBJ2-5	CASCLTSGSQETQYF	TGTGCCAGCTGCCTGACTAGCGGGAGCCAAGAGACCCAGTACTTC
15	TRBV6-1	TRBD2	-	TRBJ2-1	CASSGGLAESDEQFF	TGTGCCAGCAGTGGGGGACTAGCGGAGTCGGATGAGCAGTTCTTC
14	TRBV7-6	-	-	TRBJ1-2	CASSPRREVGGYTF	TGTGCCAGCAGCCCCCGGAGAGAGGTCGGCGGCTACACCTTC
17	TRBV27	TRBD1	-	TRBJ2-7	CASSLSFSRQGMWEQYF	TGTGCCAGCAGTTTAAGTTTTTCGAGACAGGGTATGTGGGAGCAGTACTTC
16	TRBV4-1	TRBD1	-	TRBJ1-4	CASSHNSRDRYEKLFF	TGCGCCAGCAGCCATAATTCCCGGGACAGATATGAAAAACTGTTTTTT
13	TRBV18	-	-	TRBJ1-5	CASSPLQNQPQHF	TGTGCCAGCTCACCATTGCAGAATCAGCCCCAGCATTTT
14	TRBV10-3	TRBD2	-	TRBJ2-5	CAIKQLAGEETQYF	TGTGCCATCAAGCAACTAGCGGGAGAAGAGACCCAGTACTTC